The entry below describes one T cell receptor (beta chain). After removal of 6 bases from V and 1 base from J, the junction contained 19 bases not matched to a gene. The V gene's germline CDR1 is SGHRS and CDR2 YFSETQ. The CDR3 consists of 19 residues. This sample is drawn from a study of technical replicates of blood from a handful of donors. The method was immunoSEQ multiplex PCR; TCRdb's version includes in-frame clones alone and lacks a portion of them. The sample includes tens of thousands of clones, around 94% seen only once; the top ten take 0.26%. The clonotype originates from a human donor in good health. Material for sequencing was T cells isolated from PBMCs. The rearrangement joins TRBV5-1 to TRBJ1-1; TRBD1 matches 9 bases. This chain's CDR3 is CASTSGTGNGRRANTEAFF. CDR3 sequence (DNA): TGCGCCAGCACTTCCGGGACAGGGAACGGACGAAGAGCGAACACTGAAGCTTTCTTT.